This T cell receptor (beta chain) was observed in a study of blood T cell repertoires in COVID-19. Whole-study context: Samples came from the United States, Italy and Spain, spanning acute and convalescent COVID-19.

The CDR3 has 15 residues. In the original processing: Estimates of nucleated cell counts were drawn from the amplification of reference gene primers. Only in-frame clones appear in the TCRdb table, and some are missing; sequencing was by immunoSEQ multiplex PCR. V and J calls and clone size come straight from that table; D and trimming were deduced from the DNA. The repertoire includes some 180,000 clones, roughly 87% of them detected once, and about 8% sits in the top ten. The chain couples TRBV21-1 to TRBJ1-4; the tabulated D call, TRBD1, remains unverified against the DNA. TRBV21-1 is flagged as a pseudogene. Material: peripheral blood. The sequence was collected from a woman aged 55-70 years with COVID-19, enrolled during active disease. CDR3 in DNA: TGTGCCAGCAGTAAGTTAACAGGGGGCTATGAAAAACTGTTTTTT. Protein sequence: CASSKLTGGYEKLFF.